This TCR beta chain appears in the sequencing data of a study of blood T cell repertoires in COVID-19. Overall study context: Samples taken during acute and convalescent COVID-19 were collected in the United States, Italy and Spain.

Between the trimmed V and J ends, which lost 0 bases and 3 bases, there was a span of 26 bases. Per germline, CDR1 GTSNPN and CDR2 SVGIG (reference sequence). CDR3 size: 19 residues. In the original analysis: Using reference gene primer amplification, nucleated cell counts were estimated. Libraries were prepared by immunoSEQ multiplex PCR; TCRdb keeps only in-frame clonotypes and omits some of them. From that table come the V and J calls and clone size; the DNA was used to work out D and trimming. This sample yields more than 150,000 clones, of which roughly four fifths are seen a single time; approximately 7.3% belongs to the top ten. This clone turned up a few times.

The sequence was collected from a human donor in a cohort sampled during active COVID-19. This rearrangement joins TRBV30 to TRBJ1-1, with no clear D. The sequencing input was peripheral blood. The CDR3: CAWSVGKWRPLKADTEAFF. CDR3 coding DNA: TGTGCCTGGAGTGTGGGGAAGTGGAGGCCCCTTAAGGCGGACACTGAAGCTTTCTTT.